The source of this T cell receptor (beta chain) is a study of cytomegalovirus exposure and HLA in healthy donors. General study results and limits: Near-uniform donor sequencing depth was presumed by presence/absence analyses. CMV antigen specificity of a few CMV-associated chains was confirmed in vitro.

Remarks on this clone: Its antigen is currently unknown.

The study ran its PCR with 60 Vbeta and 13 Jbeta primers. TCRdb's copy holds only in-frame clones and misses some; the assay was immunoSEQ multiplex PCR. The sample carries 150,000 to 200,000 clones, 70% to 85% recorded once. This TCR was recovered from a boy younger than 10 in good health and CMV-seronegative. Sequencing was performed on PBMCs.

CDR3 protein: CASTEGGTDTQYF. The CDR3 nucleotides read TGTGCCAGCACCGAAGGGGGCACAGATACGCAGTATTTT. The chain combines TRBV6-5 with TRBJ2-3; TRBD1 is a possible D gene (5 bases). Germline values: CDR1 MNHEY, CDR2 SVGAGI. The CDR3 has 13 amino acids. V was pared by 7 bases and J by 1 base, with 9 bases between.